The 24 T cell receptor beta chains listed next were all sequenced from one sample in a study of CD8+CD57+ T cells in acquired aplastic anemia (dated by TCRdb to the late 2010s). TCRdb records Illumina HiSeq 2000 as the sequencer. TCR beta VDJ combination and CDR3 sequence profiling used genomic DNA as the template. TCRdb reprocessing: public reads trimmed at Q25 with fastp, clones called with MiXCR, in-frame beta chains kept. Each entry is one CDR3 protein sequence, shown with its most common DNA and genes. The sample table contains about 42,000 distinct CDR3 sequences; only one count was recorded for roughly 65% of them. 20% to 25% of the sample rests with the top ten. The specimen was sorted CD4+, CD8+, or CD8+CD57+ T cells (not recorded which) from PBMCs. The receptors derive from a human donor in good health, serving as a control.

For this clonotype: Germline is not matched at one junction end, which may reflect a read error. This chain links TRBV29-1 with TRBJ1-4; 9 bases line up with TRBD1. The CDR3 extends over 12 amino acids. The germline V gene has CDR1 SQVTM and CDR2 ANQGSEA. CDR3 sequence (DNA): TGCAGCCCAGGGGGGGACAGGGAGTGGTATGTTTTT. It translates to CSPGGDREWYVF.

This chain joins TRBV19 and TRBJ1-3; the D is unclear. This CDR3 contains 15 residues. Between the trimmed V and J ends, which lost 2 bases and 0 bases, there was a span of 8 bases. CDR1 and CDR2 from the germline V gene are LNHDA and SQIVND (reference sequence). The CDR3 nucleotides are TGTGCCAGTAGTATAAACAGCGCCTCTGGAAACACCATATATTTT. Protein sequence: CASSINSASGNTIYF. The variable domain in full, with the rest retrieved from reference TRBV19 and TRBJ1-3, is DGGITQSPKYLFRKEGQNVTLSCEQNLNHDAMYWYRQDPGQGLRLIYYSQIVNDFQKGDIAEGYSVSREKKESFPLTVTSAQKNPTAFYLCASSINSASGNTIYFGEGSWLTVV.

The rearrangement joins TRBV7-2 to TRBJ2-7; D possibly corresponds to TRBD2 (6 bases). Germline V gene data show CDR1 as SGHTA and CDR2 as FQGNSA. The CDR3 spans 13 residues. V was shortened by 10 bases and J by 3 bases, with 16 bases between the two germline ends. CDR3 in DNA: TGTGCCACCGGCAACGGGGGAAACTACGAGCAGTACGTC. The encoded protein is CATGNGGNYEQYV.

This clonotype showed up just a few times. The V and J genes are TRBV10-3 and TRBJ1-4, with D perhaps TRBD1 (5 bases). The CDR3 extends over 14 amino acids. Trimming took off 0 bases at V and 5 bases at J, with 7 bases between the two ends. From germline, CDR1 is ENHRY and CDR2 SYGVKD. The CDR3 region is CAISESRTNEKLFF. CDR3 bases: TGTGCCATCAGTGAGTCTAGGACAAATGAAAAACTGTTTTTT.

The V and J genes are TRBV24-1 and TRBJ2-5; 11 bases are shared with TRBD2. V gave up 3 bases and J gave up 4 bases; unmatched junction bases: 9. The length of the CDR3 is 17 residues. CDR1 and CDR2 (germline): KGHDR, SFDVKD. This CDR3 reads CATSDPGGSGGVETQYF. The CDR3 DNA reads TGTGCCACCAGTGATCCCGGGGGTAGCGGGGGGGTAGAGACCCAGTACTTC.

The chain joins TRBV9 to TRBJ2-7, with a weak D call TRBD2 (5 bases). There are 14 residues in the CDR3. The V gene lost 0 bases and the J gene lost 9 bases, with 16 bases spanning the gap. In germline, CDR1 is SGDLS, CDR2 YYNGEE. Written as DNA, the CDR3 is TGTGCCAGCAGCGTAGGCCTCACTAGGACTTTGCAGTACTTC. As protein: CASSVGLTRTLQYF.

This CDR3 reads CASRSGNQPQHF. The CDR3 coding sequence is TGTGCCAGTAGGTCGGGCAATCAGCCCCAGCATTTT. The chain employs TRBV19 and TRBJ1-5; D gene unclear. CDR3 length: 12 amino acids. V was trimmed by 6 bases and J by 2 bases, leaving 5 bases between them. Germline-derived CDR1 and CDR2 are LNHDA and SQIVND (reference sequence).

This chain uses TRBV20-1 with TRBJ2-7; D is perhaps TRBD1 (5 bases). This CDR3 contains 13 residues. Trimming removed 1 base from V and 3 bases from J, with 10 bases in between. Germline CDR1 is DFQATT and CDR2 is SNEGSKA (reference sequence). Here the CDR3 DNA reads TGCAGTGCTAGAGTCGTTACAGGCTACGAGCAGTACTTC. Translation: CSARVVTGYEQYF.

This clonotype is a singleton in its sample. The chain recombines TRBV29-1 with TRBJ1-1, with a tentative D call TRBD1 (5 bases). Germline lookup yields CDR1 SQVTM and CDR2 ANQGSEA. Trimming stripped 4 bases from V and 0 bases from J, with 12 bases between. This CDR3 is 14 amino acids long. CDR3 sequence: CSVVGGELNTEAFF. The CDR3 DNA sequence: TGCAGCGTTGTTGGAGGGGAGTTGAACACTGAAGCTTTCTTT.

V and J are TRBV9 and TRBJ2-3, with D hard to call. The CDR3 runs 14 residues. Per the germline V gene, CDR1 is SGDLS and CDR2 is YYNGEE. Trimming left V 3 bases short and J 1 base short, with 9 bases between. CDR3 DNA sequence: TGTGCCAGCAGCGCCCTAGGAGGCACAGATACGCAGTATTTT. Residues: CASSALGGTDTQYF.

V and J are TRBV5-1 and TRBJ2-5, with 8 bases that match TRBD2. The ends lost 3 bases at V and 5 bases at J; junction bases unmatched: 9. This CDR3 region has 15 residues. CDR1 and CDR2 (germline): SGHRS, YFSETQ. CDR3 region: CASSSISGVGETQYF. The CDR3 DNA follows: TGCGCCAGCAGCTCGATTAGCGGGGTGGGGGAGACCCAGTACTTC. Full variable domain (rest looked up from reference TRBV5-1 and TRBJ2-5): KAGVTQTPRYLIKTRGQQVTLSCSPISGHRSVSWYQQTPGQGLQFLFEYFSETQRNKGNFPGRFSGRQFSNSRSEMNVSTLELGDSALYLCASSSISGVGETQYFGPGTRLLVL.

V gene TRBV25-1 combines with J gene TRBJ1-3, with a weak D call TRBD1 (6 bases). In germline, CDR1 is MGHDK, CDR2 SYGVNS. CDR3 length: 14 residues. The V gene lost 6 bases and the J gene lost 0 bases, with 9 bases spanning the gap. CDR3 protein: CASSRTASGNTIYF. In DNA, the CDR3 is TGTGCCAGCAGCAGGACAGCCTCTGGAAACACCATATATTTT.

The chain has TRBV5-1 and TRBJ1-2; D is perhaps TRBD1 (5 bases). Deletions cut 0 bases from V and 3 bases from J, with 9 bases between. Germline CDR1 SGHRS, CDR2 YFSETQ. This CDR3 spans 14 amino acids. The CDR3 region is CASSLGGTDYGYTF. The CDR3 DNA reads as TGCGCCAGCAGCTTGGGGGGGACGGACTATGGCTACACCTTC.

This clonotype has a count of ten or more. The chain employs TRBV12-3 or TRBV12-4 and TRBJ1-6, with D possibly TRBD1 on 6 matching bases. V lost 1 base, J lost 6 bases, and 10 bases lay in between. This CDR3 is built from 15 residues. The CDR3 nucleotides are TGTGCCAGCAGTTTAGGGGGGGCCGGTAATTCACCCCTCCACTTT. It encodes CASSLGGAGNSPLHF.

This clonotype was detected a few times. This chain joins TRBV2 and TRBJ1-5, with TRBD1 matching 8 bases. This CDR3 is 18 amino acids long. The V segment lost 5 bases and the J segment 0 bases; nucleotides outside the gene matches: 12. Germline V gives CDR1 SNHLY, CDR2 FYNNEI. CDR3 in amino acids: CASSHRQGWRASNQPQHF. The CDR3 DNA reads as TGTGCCAGCAGTCATAGACAGGGGTGGCGAGCTAGCAATCAGCCCCAGCATTTT.

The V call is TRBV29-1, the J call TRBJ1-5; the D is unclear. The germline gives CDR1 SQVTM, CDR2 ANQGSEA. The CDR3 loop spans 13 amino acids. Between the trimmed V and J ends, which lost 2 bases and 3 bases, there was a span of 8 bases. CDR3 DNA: TGCAGCGTTGAACCAGGTCCCAATCAGCCCCAGCATTTT. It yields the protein CSVEPGPNQPQHF.

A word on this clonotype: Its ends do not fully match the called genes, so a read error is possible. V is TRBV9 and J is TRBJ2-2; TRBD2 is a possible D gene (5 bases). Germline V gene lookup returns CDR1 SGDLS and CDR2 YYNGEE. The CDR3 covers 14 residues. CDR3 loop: CASSVGALIGELLF. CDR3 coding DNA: TGTGCCAGCAGCGTGGGCGCGCTGATCGGGGAGCTGCTTTTT.

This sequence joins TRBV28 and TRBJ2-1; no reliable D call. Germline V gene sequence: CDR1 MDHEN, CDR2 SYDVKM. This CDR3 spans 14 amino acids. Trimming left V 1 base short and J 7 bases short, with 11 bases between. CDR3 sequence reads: CASSLFPLGNEQFF. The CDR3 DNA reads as TGTGCCAGCAGTTTATTCCCCCTGGGGAATGAGCAGTTCTTC.

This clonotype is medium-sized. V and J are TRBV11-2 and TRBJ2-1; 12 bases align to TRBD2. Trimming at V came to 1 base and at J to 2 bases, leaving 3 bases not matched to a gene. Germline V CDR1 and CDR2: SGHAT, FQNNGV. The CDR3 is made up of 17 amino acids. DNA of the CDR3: TGTGCCAGCAGCTTAGTGGCTAGCGGGGGGGCCTACAATGAGCAGTTCTTC. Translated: CASSLVASGGAYNEQFF.

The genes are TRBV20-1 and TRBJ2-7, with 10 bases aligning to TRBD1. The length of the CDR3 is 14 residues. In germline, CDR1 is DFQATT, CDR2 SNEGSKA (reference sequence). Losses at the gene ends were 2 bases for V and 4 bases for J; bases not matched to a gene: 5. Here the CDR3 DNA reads TGCAGTGCTAGATCCGGGACAGGGGTTTACGAGCAGTACTTC. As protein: CSARSGTGVYEQYF.

CDR3 in DNA: TGCAGTGCTGGGGACGGGGGGACCCAGTACTTC. As protein: CSAGDGGTQYF. The chain is built from TRBV20-1 and TRBJ2-5; tentative D call: TRBD2 (6 bases). CDR3 size: 11 residues. V shed 5 bases and J shed 7 bases, with 11 bases lying between them. Germline V lookup: CDR1 DFQATT, CDR2 SNEGSKA (reference sequence).

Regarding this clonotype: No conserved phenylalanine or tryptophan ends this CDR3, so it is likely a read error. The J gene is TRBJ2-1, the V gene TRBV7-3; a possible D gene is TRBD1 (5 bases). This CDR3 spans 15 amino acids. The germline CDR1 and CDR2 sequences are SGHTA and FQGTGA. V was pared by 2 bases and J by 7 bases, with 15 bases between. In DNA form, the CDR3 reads TGTGCCAGCAGCTTATTTCAAGGGGTAGGGAATGAGCAGTTCCTC. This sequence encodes CASSLFQGVGNEQFL.

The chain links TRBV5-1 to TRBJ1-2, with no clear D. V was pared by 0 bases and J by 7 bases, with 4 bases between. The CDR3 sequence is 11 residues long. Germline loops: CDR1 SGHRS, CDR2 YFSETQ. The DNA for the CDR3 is TGCGCCAGCAGCTTGGAGGGTGGCTACACCTTC. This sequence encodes CASSLEGGYTF.

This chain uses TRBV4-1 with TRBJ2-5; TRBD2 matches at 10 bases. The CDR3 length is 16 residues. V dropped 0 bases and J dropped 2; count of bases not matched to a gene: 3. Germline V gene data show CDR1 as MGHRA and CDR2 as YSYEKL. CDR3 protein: CASSQEGLAAQETQYF. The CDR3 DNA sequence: TGCGCCAGCAGCCAAGAAGGACTAGCGGCACAAGAGACCCAGTACTTC.